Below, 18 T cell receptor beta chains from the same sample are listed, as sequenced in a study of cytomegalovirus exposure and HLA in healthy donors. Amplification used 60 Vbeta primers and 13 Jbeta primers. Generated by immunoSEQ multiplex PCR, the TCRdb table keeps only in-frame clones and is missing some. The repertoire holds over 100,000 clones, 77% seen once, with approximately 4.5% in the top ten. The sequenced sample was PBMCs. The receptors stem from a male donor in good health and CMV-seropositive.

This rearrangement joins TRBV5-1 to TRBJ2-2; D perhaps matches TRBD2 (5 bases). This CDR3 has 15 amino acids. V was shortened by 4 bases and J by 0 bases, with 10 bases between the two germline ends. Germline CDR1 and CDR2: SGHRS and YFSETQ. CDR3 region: CASSLGRSNTGELFF. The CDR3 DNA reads TGCGCCAGCAGCCTGGGGAGATCGAACACCGGGGAGCTGTTTTTT.

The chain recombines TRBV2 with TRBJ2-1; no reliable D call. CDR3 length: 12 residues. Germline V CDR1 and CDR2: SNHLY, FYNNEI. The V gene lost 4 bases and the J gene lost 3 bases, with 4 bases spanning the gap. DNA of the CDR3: TGTGCCAGCAGTGGCGACTACAATGAGCAGTTCTTC. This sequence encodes CASSGDYNEQFF. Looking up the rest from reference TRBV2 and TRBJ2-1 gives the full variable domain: EPEVTQTPSHQVTQMGQEVILRCVPISNHLYFYWYRQILGQKVEFLVSFYNNEISEKSEIFDDQFSVERPDGSNFTLKIRSTKLEDSAMYFCASSGDYNEQFFGPGTRLTVL.

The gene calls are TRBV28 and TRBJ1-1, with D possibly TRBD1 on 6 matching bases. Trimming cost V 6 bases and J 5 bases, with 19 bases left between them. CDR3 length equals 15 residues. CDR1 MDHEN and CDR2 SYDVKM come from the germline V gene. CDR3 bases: TGTGCCAGCAGGGGGGCCCGACAAGGACCGACTGAAGCTTTCTTT. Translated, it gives CASRGARQGPTEAFF.

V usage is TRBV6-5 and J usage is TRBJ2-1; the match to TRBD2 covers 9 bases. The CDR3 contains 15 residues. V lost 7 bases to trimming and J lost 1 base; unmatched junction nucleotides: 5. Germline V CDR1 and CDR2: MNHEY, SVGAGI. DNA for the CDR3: TGTGCCAGCACCCCGACTAGCGGTTCCTACAATGAGCAGTTCTTC. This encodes CASTPTSGSYNEQFF.

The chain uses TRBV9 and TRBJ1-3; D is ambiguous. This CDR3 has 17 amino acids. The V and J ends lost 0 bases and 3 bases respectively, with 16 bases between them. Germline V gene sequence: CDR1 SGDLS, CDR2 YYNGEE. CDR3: CASSVAHGDPGGNTIYF. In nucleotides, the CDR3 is TGTGCCAGCAGCGTAGCTCACGGGGATCCGGGTGGAAACACCATATATTTT.

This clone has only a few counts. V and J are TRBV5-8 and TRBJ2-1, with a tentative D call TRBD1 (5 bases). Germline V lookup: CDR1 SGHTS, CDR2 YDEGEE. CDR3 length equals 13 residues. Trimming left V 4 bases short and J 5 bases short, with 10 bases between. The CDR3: CASSRTGNNEQFF. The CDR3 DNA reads TGTGCCAGCAGCAGAACAGGTAACAATGAGCAGTTCTTC.

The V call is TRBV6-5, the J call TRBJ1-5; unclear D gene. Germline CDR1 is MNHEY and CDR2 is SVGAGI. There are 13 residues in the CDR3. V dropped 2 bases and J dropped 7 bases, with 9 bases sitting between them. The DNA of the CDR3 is TGTGCCAGCAGTTACCGTGAGGGACAGCCCCAGCATTTT. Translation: CASSYREGQPQHF.

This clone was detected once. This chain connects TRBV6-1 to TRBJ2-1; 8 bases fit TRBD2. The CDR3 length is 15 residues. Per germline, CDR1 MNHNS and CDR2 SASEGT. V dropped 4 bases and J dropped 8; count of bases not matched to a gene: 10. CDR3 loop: CASSVSSGGNDEQFF. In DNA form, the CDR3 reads TGTGCCAGCAGTGTAAGCAGCGGGGGCAACGATGAGCAGTTCTTC.

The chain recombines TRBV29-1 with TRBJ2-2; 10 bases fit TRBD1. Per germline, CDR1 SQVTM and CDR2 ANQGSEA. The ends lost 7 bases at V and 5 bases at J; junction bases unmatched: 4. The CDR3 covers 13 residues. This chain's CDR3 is CSAGTGDTGELFF. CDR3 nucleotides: TGCAGCGCTGGGACAGGGGATACCGGGGAGCTGTTTTTT.

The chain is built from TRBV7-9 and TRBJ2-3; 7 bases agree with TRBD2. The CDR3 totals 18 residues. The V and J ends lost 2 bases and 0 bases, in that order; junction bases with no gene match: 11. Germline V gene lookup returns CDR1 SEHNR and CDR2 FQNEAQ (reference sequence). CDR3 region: CASSLLGWEGPSTDTQYF. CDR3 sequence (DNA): TGTGCCAGCAGCTTATTGGGGTGGGAGGGACCGAGCACAGATACGCAGTATTTT.

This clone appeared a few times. CDR3 protein: CASSSPSGDRGYEQYF. CDR3 bases: TGCGCCAGCAGCTCACCCTCCGGGGACAGGGGATACGAGCAGTACTTC. The rearrangement uses TRBV5-1 and TRBJ2-7, with 10 bases fitting TRBD1. The CDR3 is made up of 16 amino acids. V lost 3 bases to trimming and J lost 4 bases; unmatched junction nucleotides: 10. CDR1 and CDR2 from the germline V gene are SGHRS and YFSETQ.

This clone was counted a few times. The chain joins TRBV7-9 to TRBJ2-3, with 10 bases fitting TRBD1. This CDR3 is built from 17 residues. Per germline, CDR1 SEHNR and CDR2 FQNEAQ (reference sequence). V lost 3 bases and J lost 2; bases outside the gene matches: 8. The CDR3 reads CASSFSGTGVLTDTQYF. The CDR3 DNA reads TGTGCCAGCAGCTTCTCCGGGACAGGGGTTCTCACAGATACGCAGTATTTT.

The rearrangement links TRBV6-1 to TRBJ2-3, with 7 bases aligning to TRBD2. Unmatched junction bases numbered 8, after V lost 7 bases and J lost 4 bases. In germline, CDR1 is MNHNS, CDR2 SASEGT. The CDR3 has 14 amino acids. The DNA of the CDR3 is TGTGCCAGCAACCTGGGGGAGGGAGCAGATACGCAGTATTTT. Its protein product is CASNLGEGADTQYF.

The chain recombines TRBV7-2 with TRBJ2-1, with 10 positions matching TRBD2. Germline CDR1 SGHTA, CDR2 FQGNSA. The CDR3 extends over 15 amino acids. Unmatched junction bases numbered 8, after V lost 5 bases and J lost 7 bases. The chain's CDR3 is CASSTTAGGLNEQFF. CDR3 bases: TGTGCCAGCAGCACAACAGCGGGAGGGCTGAATGAGCAGTTCTTC.

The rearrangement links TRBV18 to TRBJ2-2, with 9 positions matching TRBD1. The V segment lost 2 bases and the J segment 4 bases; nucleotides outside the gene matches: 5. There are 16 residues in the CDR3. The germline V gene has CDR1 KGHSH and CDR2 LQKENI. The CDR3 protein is CASSPKGTGSTGELFF. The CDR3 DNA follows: TGTGCCAGCTCACCAAAGGGGACAGGGAGCACCGGGGAGCTGTTTTTT. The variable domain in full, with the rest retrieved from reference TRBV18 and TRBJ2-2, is NAGVMQNPRHLVRRRGQEARLRCSPMKGHSHVYWYRQLPEEGLKFMVYLQKENIIDESGMPKERFSAEFPKEGPSILRIQQVVRGDSAAYFCASSPKGTGSTGELFFGEGSRLTVL.

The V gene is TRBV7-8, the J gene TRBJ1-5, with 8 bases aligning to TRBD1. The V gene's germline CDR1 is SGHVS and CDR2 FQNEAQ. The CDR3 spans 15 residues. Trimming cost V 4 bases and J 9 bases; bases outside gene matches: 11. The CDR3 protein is CASSSGGWGERPQHF. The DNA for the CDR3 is TGTGCCAGCAGCTCAGGGGGCTGGGGAGAACGGCCCCAGCATTTT.

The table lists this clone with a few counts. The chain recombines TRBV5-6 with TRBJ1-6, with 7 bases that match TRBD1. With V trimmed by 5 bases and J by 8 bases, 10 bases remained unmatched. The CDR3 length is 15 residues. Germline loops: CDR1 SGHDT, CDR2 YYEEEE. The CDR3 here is CASSVTGPAYSPLHF. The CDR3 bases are TGTGCCAGCAGTGTGACAGGGCCAGCGTATTCACCCCTCCACTTT.

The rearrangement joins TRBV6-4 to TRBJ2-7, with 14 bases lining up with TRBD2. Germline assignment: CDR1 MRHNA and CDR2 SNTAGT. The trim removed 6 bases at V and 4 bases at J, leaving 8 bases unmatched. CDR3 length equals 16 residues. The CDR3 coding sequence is TGTGCCAGCAGGGAATGGACTAGCGGGGGGTGGTACGAGCAGTACTTC. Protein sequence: CASREWTSGGWYEQYF.